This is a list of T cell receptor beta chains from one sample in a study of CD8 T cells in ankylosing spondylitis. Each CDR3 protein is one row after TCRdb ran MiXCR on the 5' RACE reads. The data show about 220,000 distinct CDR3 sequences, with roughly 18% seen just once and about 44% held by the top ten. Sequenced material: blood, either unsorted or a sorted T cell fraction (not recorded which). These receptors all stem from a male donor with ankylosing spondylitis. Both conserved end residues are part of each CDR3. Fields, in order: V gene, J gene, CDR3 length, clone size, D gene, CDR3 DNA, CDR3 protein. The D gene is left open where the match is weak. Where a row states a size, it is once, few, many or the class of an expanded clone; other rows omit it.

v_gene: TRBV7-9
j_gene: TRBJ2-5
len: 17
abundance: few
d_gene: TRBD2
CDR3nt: TGTGCCAGCGGAGCCCCGGCTCTAGCGGGAGATCCAGAGACCCAGTACTTC
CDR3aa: CASGAPALAGDPETQYF

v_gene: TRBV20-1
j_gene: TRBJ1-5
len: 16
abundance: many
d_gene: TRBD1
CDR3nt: TGCAGTGCTAGTCCCCTCGACAGGGTTGGGAATCAGCCCCAGCATTTT
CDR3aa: CSASPLDRVGNQPQHF

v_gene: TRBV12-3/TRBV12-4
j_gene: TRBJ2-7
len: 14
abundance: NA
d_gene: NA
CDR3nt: TGTGCCAGCAGTTCCCTCTCGGGCTCCTACGAGCAGTACTTC
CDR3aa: CASSSLSGSYEQYF

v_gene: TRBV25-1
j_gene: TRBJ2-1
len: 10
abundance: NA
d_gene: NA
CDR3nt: TGTGCCAGCAGTGTGGATGAGCAGTTCTTC
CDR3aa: CASSVDEQFF

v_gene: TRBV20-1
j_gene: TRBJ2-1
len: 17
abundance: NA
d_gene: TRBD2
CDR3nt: TGCAGTGCCACCCCCTGGGGACTAGCGACAAAGTACAATGAGCAGTTCTTC
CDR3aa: CSATPWGLATKYNEQFF

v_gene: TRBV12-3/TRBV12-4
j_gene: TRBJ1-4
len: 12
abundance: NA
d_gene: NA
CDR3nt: TGTGCCAGCAGTTTATCGGCAGAAAAACTGTTTTTT
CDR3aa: CASSLSAEKLFF

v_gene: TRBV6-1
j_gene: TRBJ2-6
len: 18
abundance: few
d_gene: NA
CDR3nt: TGTGCCAGCAGTGAAGATACAGCCACAGCCACTGGGGCCAACGTCCTGACTTTC
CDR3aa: CASSEDTATATGANVLTF

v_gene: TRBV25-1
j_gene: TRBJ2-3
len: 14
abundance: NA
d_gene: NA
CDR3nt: TGTGCCAGCAGTGAATGGGGGGACACAGATACGCAGTATTTT
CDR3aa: CASSEWGDTDTQYF

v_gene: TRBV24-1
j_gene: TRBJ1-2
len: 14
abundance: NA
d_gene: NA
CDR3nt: TGTGCCACCAGTGACAGTGACACTAACTATGGCTACACCTTC
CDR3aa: CATSDSDTNYGYTF

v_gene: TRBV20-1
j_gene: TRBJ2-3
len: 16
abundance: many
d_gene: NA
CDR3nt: TGCAGTGCTAGAGATCGGGTCCAAGGTGCCACAGATACGCAGTATTTT
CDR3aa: CSARDRVQGATDTQYF

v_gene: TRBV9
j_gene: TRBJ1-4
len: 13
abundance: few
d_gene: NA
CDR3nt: TGTGCCAGCAGCCCCCGCGGGGGTGAAAAACTGTTTTTT
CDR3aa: CASSPRGGEKLFF

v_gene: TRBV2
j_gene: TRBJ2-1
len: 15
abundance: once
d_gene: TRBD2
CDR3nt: TGTGCCAGCAGTGCCCCTAGCGGGGTCCACAATGAGCAGTTCTTC
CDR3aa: CASSAPSGVHNEQFF

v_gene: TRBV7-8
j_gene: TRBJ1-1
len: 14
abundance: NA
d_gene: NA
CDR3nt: TGTGCCAGCAGCAGAGAGGCGTCAGTTTTTGAAGCTTTCTTT
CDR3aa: CASSREASVFEAFF